This T cell receptor (beta chain) was found in a study of STAT5B mutations in CD4+ large granular lymphocyte leukemia. Study observations and caveats: Over 20% of private leukemic clonotypes occurred rarely in other patients' non-leukemic repertoires. 8/27 top patient clones versus 2/35 control clones were TRBV06-family. Patient CD4-sorted repertoires looked more clonal than healthy CD4+ repertoires, even without putative leukemic clones.

A note on this clone: Its antigen remains unidentified.

In germline, CDR1 is MNHNS, CDR2 SASEGT. CDR3 size: 12 residues. The germline V and J ends were trimmed by 2 bases and 11 bases, with 12 bases remaining between them. In the authors' methods: Lowest detectable productive clonotype frequency was 2.59 x 10-5. Libraries were prepared by immunoSEQ multiplex PCR; TCRdb keeps only in-frame clonotypes and omits some of them. V, J and clone size were drawn from that table, and D and trimming were deduced from the DNA. The sample includes more than 30,000 clones, 76% of them seen just once. This sequence was found in a human donor in good health. The rearrangement links TRBV6-1 to TRBJ1-1; no firm D call. Sample: CD4+ T cells from blood buffy coats. As DNA, the CDR3 is TGTGCCAGCAGTGAACGGGCAAGAGGGGCTTTCTTT. It specifies CASSERARGAFF.